The 25 T cell receptor beta chains listed next were all sequenced from one sample in a study of T cell changes during pregnancy in multiple sclerosis. Method: immunoSEQ multiplex PCR; TCRdb's copy keeps in-frame clones and lacks some. The table has 40,000 to 50,000 clones, roughly nine tenths seen once. The material was CD8+ T cells from peripheral blood mononuclear cells, obtained after pregnancy. Receptors were obtained from a female donor with multiple sclerosis, enrolled in a pregnancy study.

The J gene is TRBJ1-1, the V gene TRBV12-5; 7 bases are shared with TRBD1. Per the germline V gene, CDR1 is LGHNT and CDR2 is FRNRAP. V shed 1 base, J shed 8 bases, and the junction held 4 bases outside the gene matches. This CDR3 region has 13 residues. The CDR3 coding sequence is TGTGCTAGTGGTTTGGACAGGGGCGAAGAAGCTTTCTTT. Amino acids: CASGLDRGEEAFF.

J is TRBJ1-5 and V is TRBV5-6; 12 bases agree with TRBD1. CDR3 length: 15 amino acids. Germline V gives CDR1 SGHDT, CDR2 YYEEEE. J lost 6 bases, V lost 2 bases, and 3 bases had no gene match. The CDR3 DNA follows: TGTGCCAGCAGCTTAGGGACAGGGGGCGTTCAGCCCCAGCATTTT. Encoded protein: CASSLGTGGVQPQHF.

The V gene is TRBV7-9, the J gene TRBJ2-3; possible D gene TRBD1, 5 bases. V shed 3 bases and J shed 3 bases, with 7 bases lying between them. The CDR3 is made up of 13 amino acids. Germline CDR1 and CDR2: SEHNR and FQNEAQ (reference sequence). CDR3 region: CASSFPGTDTQYF. In nucleotides, the CDR3 is TGTGCCAGCAGCTTCCCAGGGACAGATACGCAGTATTTT.

This chain uses TRBV4-1 with TRBJ2-7; 8 nucleotides align to TRBD2. This CDR3 comprises 17 residues. After removal of 0 bases from V and 6 bases from J, the junction contained 13 bases not matched to a gene. Germline CDR1 and CDR2: MGHRA and YSYEKL. The CDR3: CASSQDPSLGLASEQYF. The CDR3 region has the DNA TGCGCCAGCAGCCAAGATCCCAGTTTAGGACTAGCATCCGAGCAGTACTTC.

This clone was picked up one time. The rearrangement uses TRBV6-4 and TRBJ2-1; 10 bases map to TRBD2. The trim removed 7 bases at V and 5 bases at J, leaving 5 bases unmatched. Germline CDR1 is MRHNA and CDR2 is SNTAGT. This CDR3 comprises 14 residues. The CDR3 region has the DNA TGTGCCAGCAAGCTAGCGGGGGACAACAATGAGCAGTTCTTC. Translation: CASKLAGDNNEQFF.

The chain joins TRBV29-1 to TRBJ2-5, with 16 bases that match TRBD2. The CDR3 length is 16 residues. Germline lookup yields CDR1 SQVTM and CDR2 ANQGSEA. V gave up 3 bases and J gave up 3 bases; unmatched junction bases: 4. This chain's CDR3 is CSVDGTSGGAEETQYF. The DNA of the CDR3 is TGCAGCGTTGACGGGACTAGCGGGGGGGCCGAAGAGACCCAGTACTTC.

The V and J genes are TRBV2 and TRBJ1-3, with 8 bases that match TRBD1. The trim removed 6 bases at V and 0 bases at J, leaving 16 bases unmatched. This CDR3 region has 19 residues. The germline gives CDR1 SNHLY, CDR2 FYNNEI. The CDR3 region has the DNA TGTGCCAGCAGGTGGACAGGGTGGAGCTCTGAGAGCTCTGGAAACACCATATATTTT. It yields the protein CASRWTGWSSESSGNTIYF.

The chain employs TRBV6-6 and TRBJ2-7, with 7 bases identical to TRBD1. The CDR3 contains 15 residues. V shed 5 bases, J shed 3 bases, and the junction held 10 bases outside the gene matches. Germline assignment: CDR1 MNHNY and CDR2 SVGAGI (reference sequence). In DNA form, the CDR3 reads TGTGCCAGCAGTCCCACAGGGGCTCCTTTCTACGAGCAGTACTTC. It specifies CASSPTGAPFYEQYF.

The chain uses TRBV25-1 and TRBJ1-1, with D perhaps matching TRBD1 (6 bases). CDR1 MGHDK and CDR2 SYGVNS come from the germline V gene. The CDR3 runs 17 residues. V was clipped by 7 bases and J by 2 bases, with 23 bases between them. As DNA, the CDR3 is TGTGCCAGCACGGGACATCAGATACACCCAGCCAACACTGAAGCTTTCTTT. Residues: CASTGHQIHPANTEAFF.

The V call is TRBV19, the J call TRBJ1-2, with a possible D match to TRBD1 (5 bases). V gave up 8 bases and J gave up 5 bases, with 15 bases separating them. Germline CDR1 is LNHDA and CDR2 is SQIVND (reference sequence). The CDR3 has 13 amino acids. The CDR3 loop reads CASADGAWYGYTF. The CDR3 coding sequence is TGTGCCAGTGCCGATGGGGCCTGGTATGGCTACACCTTC.

J is TRBJ2-7 and V is TRBV19; 8 bases line up with TRBD1. Germline loops: CDR1 LNHDA, CDR2 SQIVND (reference sequence). V was clipped by 2 bases and J by 2 bases; unmatched bases: 2. This CDR3 is 14 amino acids long. The CDR3 coding sequence is TGTGCCAGTAGTATACAGGGGGCAGCCTACGAGCAGTACTTC. The encoded protein is CASSIQGAAYEQYF.

This chain uses TRBV18 with TRBJ1-2; the match to TRBD1 covers 7 bases. The V and J ends lost 2 bases and 4 bases, in that order; junction bases with no gene match: 4. Germline values: CDR1 KGHSH, CDR2 LQKENI. The CDR3 contains 14 residues. The CDR3 nucleotides are TGTGCCAGCTCACCATTCGGACAGGCCTATGGCTACACCTTC. Its protein is CASSPFGQAYGYTF.

The rearrangement links TRBV6-1 to TRBJ2-2; D uncertain. The germline gives CDR1 MNHNS, CDR2 SASEGT. The CDR3 sequence is 15 residues long. V lost 3 bases and J 0 bases, leaving 8 bases between the germline ends. CDR3 in DNA: TGTGCCAGCAGTGATGGGCAGACGAACACCGGGGAGCTGTTTTTT. This translates into CASSDGQTNTGELFF.

On this clone: Other DNA sequences in the same sample also yield this CDR3. This chain joins TRBV9 and TRBJ2-2; the match to TRBD2 covers 13 bases. CDR1 is SGDLS, CDR2 YYNGEE, per germline. The CDR3 length is 16 residues. J lost 7 bases, V lost 3 bases, and 6 bases had no gene match. CDR3 DNA: TGTGCCAGCAGCGGAACTAGCGGGGGGGCCAACGGGGAGCTGTTTTTT. Amino acid sequence: CASSGTSGGANGELFF.

CDR3 region: CASSLVSYGGGYTF. The CDR3 coding sequence is TGCGCCAGCAGCTTGGTGTCTTATGGGGGCGGCTACACCTTC. The V and J genes are TRBV5-1 and TRBJ1-2, with a tentative D call TRBD1 (6 bases). Germline lookup yields CDR1 SGHRS and CDR2 YFSETQ. CDR3 length: 14 amino acids. Trimming stripped 0 bases from V and 8 bases from J, with 14 bases between.

This chain uses TRBV6-1 with TRBJ2-7; 7 bases agree with TRBD1. Germline values: CDR1 MNHNS, CDR2 SASEGT. This CDR3 spans 16 amino acids. The V and J ends lost 3 bases and 9 bases, in that order; junction bases with no gene match: 17. The CDR3 sequence is CASSEPPARGSSLQYF. In nucleotides, the CDR3 is TGTGCCAGCAGTGAGCCGCCGGCCAGGGGGTCTTCGTTGCAGTACTTC.

The chain combines TRBV19 with TRBJ1-1; D unresolved. The CDR3 runs 10 residues. V lost 7 bases, J lost 8 bases, and 8 bases lay in between. Looked up from germline, CDR1 is LNHDA and CDR2 is SQIVND (reference sequence). The CDR3: CASMAGEAFF. CDR3 DNA sequence: TGTGCCAGTATGGCGGGGGAAGCTTTCTTT.

The chain uses TRBV29-1 and TRBJ1-2; maybe TRBD1 (6 bases). The CDR3 totals 11 residues. Per the germline V gene, CDR1 is SQVTM and CDR2 is ANQGSEA. V was clipped by 3 bases and J by 8 bases, with 10 bases between them. In DNA form, the CDR3 reads TGCAGCGTTGATCAGGGGAAAGGCTACACCTTC. Translating it yields CSVDQGKGYTF.

V is TRBV27 and J is TRBJ1-2, with D perhaps matching TRBD1 (5 bases). Looked up from germline, CDR1 is MNHEY and CDR2 is SMNVEV (reference sequence). The CDR3 has 18 amino acids. V gave up 8 bases and J gave up 1 base, with 26 bases separating them. CDR3 residues: CASSVSWAETEVNYGYTF. In nucleotides, the CDR3 is TGTGCCAGCTCGGTGAGCTGGGCCGAGACAGAAGTTAACTATGGCTACACCTTC.

This chain links TRBV25-1 with TRBJ2-1, with no clear D. This CDR3 is 11 amino acids long. Trimming removed 6 bases at V and 4 bases at J, with 4 bases between. CDR1 is MGHDK, CDR2 SYGVNS, per germline. The CDR3 here is CASSVYNEQFF. In DNA, the CDR3 is TGTGCCAGCAGCGTGTACAATGAGCAGTTCTTC.

The chain carries TRBV14 and TRBJ2-2; weak D call: TRBD2 (5 bases). The CDR3 has 15 residues. V was trimmed by 0 bases and J by 3 bases, leaving 8 bases between them. CDR1 is SGHDN and CDR2 is FVKESK in the germline V gene. CDR3 nucleotide sequence: TGTGCCAGCAGCCAAGAACGGAGGCACACCGGGGAGCTGTTTTTT. This codes for CASSQERRHTGELFF.

The rearrangement joins TRBV15 to TRBJ1-4; TRBD1 aligns across 7 bases. The CDR3 sequence is 14 residues long. V lost 3 bases, J lost 7 bases, and 5 bases stayed unmatched. Germline lookup yields CDR1 LNHNV and CDR2 YYDKDF (reference sequence). The CDR3 region has the DNA TGTGCCACCAGCAGGGAAACAGGGGTTGAAAAACTGTTTTTT. Amino acids: CATSRETGVEKLFF.

The rearrangement links TRBV4-1 to TRBJ1-4; D unclear. The CDR3 spans 15 residues. CDR1 MGHRA and CDR2 YSYEKL come from the germline V gene. V was pared by 5 bases and J by 0 bases, with 10 bases between. The CDR3 loop reads CASSDFGATNEKLFF. CDR3 sequence (DNA): TGCGCCAGCAGCGATTTTGGAGCAACTAATGAAAAACTGTTTTTT.

The gene calls are TRBV28 and TRBJ2-3; 7 positions agree with TRBD2. This CDR3 has 15 amino acids. The J segment lost 1 base and the V segment lost 7 bases, leaving 8 bases of the junction unmatched. Germline V gene sequence: CDR1 MDHEN, CDR2 SYDVKM. The CDR3 DNA is TGTGCCAGCATTAGAGGTGGGGGGGGCACAGATACGCAGTATTTT. This sequence encodes CASIRGGGGTDTQYF.

This clone was counted only a few times. The chain joins TRBV2 to TRBJ2-7; 10 bases fit TRBD2. V lost 3 bases to trimming and J lost 1 base; unmatched junction nucleotides: 3. CDR1 is SNHLY, CDR2 FYNNEI, per germline. The CDR3 sequence is 15 residues long. CDR3 in DNA: TGTGCCAGCAGTGAGTTACTAGCGGGGTCCTACGAGCAGTACTTC. Encoded protein: CASSELLAGSYEQYF.